Listed here are 23 T cell receptor beta chains from one sample, sequenced in a study of blood T cell repertoires in COVID-19. The repertoire was sequenced with immunoSEQ multiplex PCR; TCRdb's copy has only in-frame clones and lacks some. Of approximately 500,000 clones listed, approximately 90% are singletons. The sequencing sample was made of PBMCs or T cells enriched from blood (not recorded which). The receptor set was obtained from a woman in her forties who had recovered from COVID-19.

The rearrangement joins TRBV7-6 to TRBJ2-2; TRBD1 matches at 12 bases. Germline CDR1 SGHVS, CDR2 FNYEAQ. The CDR3 totals 15 residues. Unmatched junction bases numbered 3, after V lost 3 bases and J lost 7 bases. As DNA, the CDR3 is TGTGCCAGCAGCTTGGGGACAGGGGGCGTCGGGGAGCTGTTTTTT. Residues: CASSLGTGGVGELFF.

This rearrangement joins TRBV7-9 to TRBJ2-6; 7 bases are shared with TRBD1. V lost 5 bases and J lost 0; bases outside the gene matches: 10. Looked up from germline, CDR1 is SEHNR and CDR2 is FQNEAQ (reference sequence). This CDR3 spans 18 amino acids. As DNA, the CDR3 is TGTGCCAGCAGCCAACCGACAGGGATAAGCTCTGGGGCCAACGTCCTGACTTTC. Its protein is CASSQPTGISSGANVLTF.

The genes are TRBV7-9 and TRBJ1-3; no definite D call. V lost 5 bases and J 6 bases, leaving 5 bases between the germline ends. The V gene's germline CDR1 is SEHNR and CDR2 FQNEAQ (reference sequence). This CDR3 comprises 11 residues. CDR3 protein: CASSTANTIYF. In nucleotides, the CDR3 is TGTGCCAGCAGCACAGCAAACACCATATATTTT.

The chain joins TRBV3-1 (or the pseudogene TRBV3-2) to TRBJ2-1; 7 bases map to TRBD2. V shed 2 bases, J shed 8 bases, and the junction held 9 bases outside the gene matches. CDR1 and CDR2 (germline): LGHDT, YNNKEL (reference sequence). There are 15 residues in the CDR3. The CDR3 nucleotides are TGTGCCAGCAGCCAAATAACGGGAGGTGAGGATGAGCAGTTCTTC. It translates to CASSQITGGEDEQFF.

The V and J genes are TRBV19 and TRBJ1-5; perhaps TRBD1 as D (5 bases). The CDR3 loop spans 15 amino acids. The germline V gene has CDR1 LNHDA and CDR2 SQIVND (reference sequence). V lost 6 bases to trimming and J lost 0 bases, with 12 bases between them. The DNA for the CDR3 is TGTGCCAGTAGCGCCTACAGGCTTAGCAATCAGCCCCAGCATTTT. Translated: CASSAYRLSNQPQHF.

V gene TRBV6-5 combines with J gene TRBJ1-2; TRBD1 might be the D (5 bases). Germline V gene lookup returns CDR1 MNHEY and CDR2 SVGAGI. Deletions cut 2 bases from V and 1 base from J, with 5 bases between. The CDR3 contains 13 residues. This CDR3 reads CASSYDSNYGYTF. DNA of the CDR3: TGTGCCAGCAGTTACGACAGTAACTATGGCTACACCTTC.

The CDR3 region has the DNA TGTGCCAGCAGCGACGGACAGGGGTCCTACAATGAGCAGTTCTTC. As protein: CASSDGQGSYNEQFF. The V gene is TRBV11-2, the J gene TRBJ2-1, with 9 bases fitting TRBD1. J lost 1 base, V lost 5 bases, and 3 bases had no gene match. The CDR3 has 15 residues. CDR1 is SGHAT and CDR2 is FQNNGV in the germline V gene.

The chain uses TRBV29-1 and TRBJ1-2, with TRBD1 matching 11 bases. V was clipped by 7 bases and J by 1 base; unmatched bases: 5. Germline CDR1 and CDR2: SQVTM and ANQGSEA. This CDR3 is built from 14 residues. In DNA, the CDR3 is TGCAGCGCAGGGACAGGGGGGCTTAACTATGGCTACACCTTC. It is translated as CSAGTGGLNYGYTF.

The genes are TRBV10-1 and TRBJ2-7; 11 bases align to TRBD2. The CDR3 is 15 residues long. V gave up 4 bases and J gave up 3 bases; unmatched junction bases: 5. Germline V gene sequence: CDR1 WNHNN, CDR2 SYGVQD (reference sequence). The DNA of the CDR3 is TGCGCCAGCAGTGGCGGGACTAGCGGCATCTACGAGCAGTACTTC. Its protein is CASSGGTSGIYEQYF.

The V and J genes are TRBV5-1 and TRBJ2-7; a possible D gene is TRBD1 (6 bases). Germline CDR1 and CDR2: SGHRS and YFSETQ. V lost 2 bases to trimming and J lost 3 bases, with 12 bases between them. This CDR3 is built from 14 residues. The CDR3 region is CASSLYRDNYEQYF. CDR3 nucleotide sequence: TGCGCCAGCAGCTTATACCGGGACAACTACGAGCAGTACTTC.

This clone came up a few times. CDR3 coding DNA: TGCAGTGCTAGTACCACGGGAGATGAGCAGTTCTTC. Translating it yields CSASTTGDEQFF. This chain joins TRBV20-1 and TRBJ2-1; possibly TRBD2 for D (6 bases). Germline assignment: CDR1 DFQATT and CDR2 SNEGSKA (reference sequence). V lost 3 bases, J lost 8 bases, and 11 bases lay in between. The CDR3 totals 12 residues.

This chain links TRBV3-1 (or the pseudogene TRBV3-2) with TRBJ1-4; 9 bases agree with TRBD1. The germline V gene encodes CDR1 LGHDT and CDR2 YNNKEL (reference sequence). Trimming at V came to 2 bases and at J to 6 bases, leaving 4 bases not matched to a gene. This CDR3 contains 15 residues. DNA for the CDR3: TGTGCCAGCAGCCAAAACAGGGGGCCTGATGAAAAACTGTTTTTT. Protein sequence: CASSQNRGPDEKLFF.

The chain recombines TRBV9 with TRBJ1-3; D not resolved. Germline loops: CDR1 SGDLS, CDR2 YYNGEE. This CDR3 is built from 14 residues. Trimming left V 0 bases short and J 0 bases short, with 4 bases between. This CDR3 reads CASSVDTSGNTIYF. DNA of the CDR3: TGTGCCAGCAGCGTAGACACCTCTGGAAACACCATATATTTT.

The rearrangement uses TRBV7-8 and TRBJ2-1; 11 bases line up with TRBD2. Germline V gene data show CDR1 as SGHVS and CDR2 as FQNEAQ. V trimming: 2 bases; J trimming: 3 bases; junction bases outside the gene matches: 12. This CDR3 contains 19 residues. CDR3 region: CASSLPRRGLAANYNEQFF. The DNA for the CDR3 is TGTGCCAGCAGCTTACCCCGCCGGGGACTAGCGGCTAACTACAATGAGCAGTTCTTC.

The V gene is TRBV24-1, the J gene TRBJ2-1; the match to TRBD1 covers 10 bases. The junction had 18 bases not matched to a gene; V was cut back by 7 bases and J by 7 bases. In germline, CDR1 is KGHDR, CDR2 SFDVKD. The CDR3 length is 18 residues. For the CDR3, the DNA is TGTGCCACCAGCGCCGGGACAGGGGTAAGTTGGCTCCGGAATGAGCAGTTCTTC. It translates to CATSAGTGVSWLRNEQFF.

The J gene is TRBJ2-1, the V gene TRBV9; 10 bases fit TRBD2. V lost 3 bases, J lost 7 bases, and 4 bases stayed unmatched. This CDR3 comprises 14 residues. From germline, CDR1 is SGDLS and CDR2 YYNGEE. The CDR3 sequence: CASSASGSGNEQFF. CDR3 in DNA: TGTGCCAGCAGCGCTAGCGGGAGTGGGAATGAGCAGTTCTTC.

This chain joins TRBV29-1 and TRBJ2-7; the match to TRBD2 covers 10 bases. The CDR3 runs to 15 residues. V shed 5 bases and J 0 bases; nucleotides not matched to a gene: 7. Per the germline V gene, CDR1 is SQVTM and CDR2 is ANQGSEA. CDR3: CSVSLGTSASYEQYF. In nucleotides, the CDR3 is TGCAGCGTTTCTCTCGGGACTAGCGCCTCCTACGAGCAGTACTTC.

The V call is TRBV2, the J call TRBJ1-4, with TRBD1 matching 7 bases. Germline trimming cut 4 bases from V and 2 bases from J; bases unmatched to any gene: 4. CDR3 size: 15 residues. CDR1 SNHLY and CDR2 FYNNEI come from the germline V gene. The CDR3 nucleotides are TGTGCCAGCAGTGCCGTGACAGGGACTAATGAAAAACTGTTTTTT. Translated, it gives CASSAVTGTNEKLFF. Together with reference TRBV2 and TRBJ1-4, the CDR3 gives the full variable domain: EPEVTQTPSHQVTQMGQEVILRCVPISNHLYFYWYRQILGQKVEFLVSFYNNEISEKSEIFDDQFSVERPDGSNFTLKIRSTKLEDSAMYFCASSAVTGTNEKLFFGSGTQLSVL.

DNA for the CDR3: TGCGCCAGCAGCTCAAATCAGGGATACAATGAGCAGTTCTTC. Translated, it gives CASSSNQGYNEQFF. The chain employs TRBV5-1 and TRBJ2-1, with a possible D match to TRBD1 (5 bases). V lost 3 bases to trimming and J lost 4 bases, with 11 bases between them. Germline V gene data show CDR1 as SGHRS and CDR2 as YFSETQ. CDR3 length equals 14 residues.

The CDR3 reads CASSPPAGIAFF. In nucleotides, the CDR3 is TGTGCCAGCTCACCACCGGCAGGGATAGCTTTCTTT. The chain is built from TRBV18 and TRBJ1-1; weak D call: TRBD1 (5 bases). CDR1 is KGHSH and CDR2 is LQKENI in the germline V gene. This CDR3 is built from 12 residues. With 0 bases removed from V and 10 bases from J, the gap between germline ends came to 9 bases.

The chain links TRBV18 to TRBJ2-3; TRBD1 matches 10 bases. The CDR3 extends over 18 amino acids. In germline, CDR1 is KGHSH, CDR2 LQKENI. V lost 5 bases, J lost 2 bases, and 13 bases stayed unmatched. The CDR3 DNA reads as TGTGCCAGCTCATCTCCGGGACAGGGGCTAAATTTCACAGATACGCAGTATTTT. It encodes CASSSPGQGLNFTDTQYF. The full variable domain, rest sourced from reference TRBV18 and TRBJ2-3, is NAGVMQNPRHLVRRRGQEARLRCSPMKGHSHVYWYRQLPEEGLKFMVYLQKENIIDESGMPKERFSAEFPKEGPSILRIQQVVRGDSAAYFCASSSPGQGLNFTDTQYFGPGTRLTVL.

This rearrangement joins TRBV11-3 to TRBJ1-1; D is perhaps TRBD1 (6 bases). The CDR3 has 13 amino acids. Deletions cut 3 bases from V and 8 bases from J, with 13 bases between. In germline, CDR1 is SGHNT, CDR2 YENEEA. The CDR3 reads CASSLFDRTEAFF. As DNA, the CDR3 is TGTGCCAGCAGCTTGTTTGACAGGACGGAAGCTTTCTTT.

On this clone: The sample contains more than one DNA sequence encoding this CDR3. The chain is built from TRBV5-4 and TRBJ1-6, with a possible D match to TRBD1 (6 bases). This CDR3 is 14 amino acids long. CDR1 and CDR2 (germline): SGHNT, YYREEE (reference sequence). The germline V and J ends were trimmed by 0 bases and 7 bases, with 8 bases remaining between them. CDR3 in amino acids: CASSLGQGNSPLHF. CDR3 sequence (DNA): TGTGCCAGCAGCTTGGGCCAGGGGAATTCACCCCTCCACTTT.